This entry describes one TCR beta chain. This clone was detected only a few times. The antigen this receptor binds is unknown. No much larger clonotype is one base removed from it; base qualities were not supplied. The sample contains more than one DNA sequence encoding this CDR3. Reading the germline V gene gives CDR1 SQVTM and CDR2 ANQGSEA. The CDR3 runs 11 residues from the cysteine to the phenylalanine. Solely the CDR3 DNA is kept, with 33 bases framed from the first base. V was cut back by 5 bases and J by 1 base, leaving a gap of 3 bases between them. The source of the sample is a study of cytotoxic CD8 clonotypes in ibrutinib-treated CLL (dated by TCRdb to 2020 to 2023). About the full investigation: In this cohort, more than 14 patients were treatment-naive and some 10 were relapsed/refractory, while roughly 18 had unmutated IGHV. Partial responses were observed in 24 patients and complete responses in 2; after a median follow-up of 68 months, remission was maintained in 15 or so patients and progression was observed in approximately 12. Samples averaged roughly 260,000 productive templates and 94,082 productive rearrangements. Cryopreserved peripheral blood mononuclear cells were collected before treatment, at response, and at either disease progression or sustained remission. Every sample from remission and from progressive disease was obtained while the patients were still on ibrutinib. Response samples were taken after a median of approximately 12 months on treatment, ranging from roughly 6 to 36 months. Longitudinal samples were available for about 30% of the 86 trial participants. The paper's findings and limits, for the study overall: Clonality increased at ibrutinib response, stayed stable in sustained remission, and fell back toward baseline at progression. Sustained-remission and progressing patients did not have matched sampling times, and lymph node repertoires were not examined. Baseline clonality was found to be higher than that of age-matched healthy donors and was strongly correlated with circulating CD8+ T-cell counts. Public clonotypes were rare and either shrank or stayed stable during treatment, and the rise in clonality at ibrutinib response reflected expansion of private clonotypes.

On a MiSeq, deep resolution sequencing aimed for a depth between 1 in 1 million and 1 in 200,000 T cells, with each clonotype covered 10x on average. The immunoSEQ hsTCRB Kit was used to generate TCR beta libraries. As for the authors' bioinformatics: The data were analyzed with ImmunoSEQ Analyzer and ImmunoSEQ Data Assistant, and V, D and J gene assignments followed IMGT definitions. Clonality, which ranges from 0 to 1, was calculated as one minus the normalized Shannon entropy of productive rearrangement frequencies. Only overrepresented clonotypes making up at least 0.05% of the repertoire of each patient were included in the public clonotype analysis. Repertoires from approximately 12 age-matched healthy donors in immuneACCESS were used as clonality controls. TCRdb provides this immuneACCESS table in a form limited to in-frame rearrangements. Some clones are lacking; in checked studies, under half of them reflect an unresolved V gene, and why the rest are absent is not known. V and J calls and clone size follow that table, whereas D and trimming were derived from the DNA. The sample table holds about 130,000 clones, of which 79% were seen once. About 13% of the sample comes from the top ten.

Reading the label with the study, this specimen's time point is: 12 months on ibrutinib. For TCR beta library preparation, 1.5 to 2.5 micrograms of genomic DNA was extracted from cryopreserved PBMCs. High-throughput TCR beta sequencing was performed on longitudinal blood samples from CLL patients receiving ibrutinib monotherapy. The patients were enrolled in a single-center, open-label phase 2 trial of ibrutinib monotherapy. This receptor was identified in a human donor with chronic lymphocytic leukemia. Recombination joined TRBV29-1 with TRBJ2-1, with the D gene not clear enough to name. Source: PBMCs, taken after 12 months of ibrutinib treatment. The sequence in DNA is TGCAGCGTTCAATCCTACAATGAGCAGTTCTTC. The encoded protein is CSVQSYNEQFF.